This T cell receptor beta chain is drawn from a study of shared clonotypes between healthy human individuals. Study-wide findings and caveats: Non-shared clonotypes showed lower generation probabilities than clonotypes common to all four donors.

The table came from immunoSEQ multiplex PCR; TCRdb's copy has only in-frame clones and leaves some out. The data show 2 million to 2.5 million clones, about 94% seen once. The CDR3 contains 17 residues. V lost 4 bases, J lost 3 bases, and 21 bases lay in between. Looked up from germline, CDR1 is ENHRY and CDR2 is SYGVKD. Points on this clone: Its antigen is undetermined.

Sequenced sample: naive CD4+ T cells sorted from blood. As to subset: CD45RA+ positively selected. This sequence was found in a man aged 18 to 29 in good health. This chain links TRBV10-3 with TRBJ1-1; a weak D match, TRBD1 (6 bases). This CDR3 is CAISGQTGRRGDTEAFF. The CDR3 DNA is TGTGCCATCAGTGGCCAGACAGGCCGGAGGGGGGACACTGAAGCTTTCTTT.